Shown below are 29 T cell receptor beta chains from a single sample sequenced in a study of response to subunit inactivated influenza vaccine (dated by TCRdb to 2016 to 2018). Libraries were constructed by RT-PCR. The sequencing machine was an Illumina HiSeq 2500. TCRdb trimmed public reads at Q25 via fastp, called clones via MiXCR and kept in-frame beta chains. All rows with the same CDR3 protein become a single entry with the most common DNA and genes. This sample gives approximately 290,000 distinct CDR3 sequences in total; roughly 22% of them show up just once. The leading ten clones occupy over 9% of the sample. The sample in question was PBMCs from blood, obtained about 20 months after vaccination. The receptors originated from a man aged 50 to 75 who received an inactivated influenza vaccine. Donor details come from another sample of the same person, matched by shared clones.

In this sample, this clonotype turned up a few times. V gene TRBV4-3 combines with J gene TRBJ2-1; D remains ambiguous. The ends were cut back, 1 base at V and 3 bases at J, with 4 bases in the middle. Per germline, CDR1 LGHNA and CDR2 YSLEER. This CDR3 is 13 amino acids long. The CDR3 here is CASSQAVYNEQFF. The CDR3 bases are TGCGCCAGCAGCCAAGCCGTCTACAATGAGCAGTTCTTC.

This clonotype turned up a few times. The gene calls are TRBV20-1 and TRBJ2-5; weak D call: TRBD1 (7 bases). CDR1 is DFQATT and CDR2 is SNEGSKA in the germline V gene (reference sequence). CDR3 size: 16 residues. V lost 0 bases and J 5 bases, leaving 19 bases between the germline ends. CDR3 sequence reads: CSARDQIRAGGETQYF. As DNA, the CDR3 is TGCAGTGCTAGAGATCAGATCCGGGCAGGGGGGGAGACCCAGTACTTC.

V gene TRBV6-2 or TRBV6-3 combines with J gene TRBJ2-5; TRBD1 matches at 8 bases. The germline CDR1 and CDR2 sequences are MNHEY and SVGEGT. The CDR3 length is 14 residues. Germline trimming cut 2 bases from V and 5 bases from J; bases unmatched to any gene: 4. Here the CDR3 DNA reads TGTGCCAGCAGTTACCGTGCAGGGGGCGAGACCCAGTACTTC. Protein: CASSYRAGGETQYF.

This clonotype has at least ten counts. The rearrangement joins TRBV12-3 or TRBV12-4 to TRBJ1-2; 8 nucleotides agree with TRBD1. The CDR3 runs to 13 residues. V shed 4 bases and J 6 bases; nucleotides not matched to a gene: 4. The CDR3 loop reads CASSWGTGDGYTF. The CDR3 DNA sequence: TGTGCCAGCAGTTGGGGGACAGGCGATGGCTACACCTTC.

The chain recombines TRBV6-2 or TRBV6-3 with TRBJ2-3; D is uncertain. Germline V gene data show CDR1 as MNHEY and CDR2 as SVGEGT. Deletions cut 6 bases from V and 2 bases from J, with 9 bases between. The CDR3 has 13 amino acids. This chain's CDR3 is CASRQRDTDTQYF. The CDR3 coding sequence is TGTGCCAGCAGGCAACGAGACACAGATACGCAGTATTTT.

V is TRBV6-5 and J is TRBJ1-4, with TRBD1 as a possible D gene (5 bases). CDR1 is MNHEY, CDR2 SVGAGI, per germline. This CDR3 contains 12 residues. The V and J ends lost 6 bases and 11 bases respectively, with 13 bases between them. Here the CDR3 reads CASSQTGGKLFF. CDR3 nucleotides: TGTGCCAGCAGCCAAACGGGGGGGAAACTGTTTTTT.

J is TRBJ1-1 and V is TRBV4-1, with 8 nucleotides matching TRBD1. This CDR3 contains 13 residues. V gave up 2 bases and J gave up 6 bases; unmatched junction bases: 2. Germline assignment: CDR1 MGHRA and CDR2 YSYEKL. CDR3 DNA sequence: TGCGCCAGCAGCCAATTACAGGGGGCTGAAGCTTTCTTT. It translates to CASSQLQGAEAFF.

This clonotype showed up just a few times. The CDR3 DNA sequence: TGTGCCACCAGCAGAGGTGGGGGATCACTCGGGTATTCACCCCTCCACTTT. Its protein product is CATSRGGGSLGYSPLHF. The J gene is TRBJ1-6, the V gene TRBV15; TRBD1 might be the D (5 bases). V lost 1 base to trimming and J lost 8 bases, with 18 bases between them. CDR1 and CDR2 from the germline V gene are LNHNV and YYDKDF (reference sequence). The CDR3 spans 17 residues.

The gene calls are TRBV5-1 and TRBJ1-2, with 7 bases that match TRBD1. Germline V gene sequence: CDR1 SGHRS, CDR2 YFSETQ. This CDR3 has 15 residues. V shed 3 bases, J shed 3 bases, and the junction held 8 bases outside the gene matches. CDR3 sequence: CASSSIEQGYYGYTF. CDR3 DNA sequence: TGCGCCAGCAGCTCCATAGAACAGGGGTACTATGGCTACACCTTC.

This clonotype was observed many times. The chain couples TRBV7-2 to TRBJ2-5, with TRBD2 as a possible D gene (6 bases). The ends were cut back, 4 bases at V and 2 bases at J, with 14 bases in the middle. The CDR3 runs 15 residues. Per the germline V gene, CDR1 is SGHTA and CDR2 is FQGNSA. CDR3 in amino acids: CASSYGLKIQETQYF. CDR3 in DNA: TGTGCCAGCAGCTACGGACTAAAGATACAAGAGACCCAGTACTTC.

The chain has TRBV20-1 and TRBJ2-3, with D perhaps being TRBD1 or TRBD2 (5 bases each). Germline V gene data show CDR1 as DFQATT and CDR2 as SNEGSKA (reference sequence). V was cut by 6 bases and J by 0 bases, with 22 bases left in between. The CDR3 totals 17 residues. The DNA of the CDR3 is TGCAGTGCCTCAGGGTGGGGGACCACGATAAGCACAGATACGCAGTATTTT. Protein: CSASGWGTTISTDTQYF.

This clonotype was seen more than once but under ten times. The genes are TRBV11-2 and TRBJ2-1; TRBD2 is a possible D gene (5 bases). The CDR3 sequence is 16 residues long. V lost 1 base and J 3 bases, leaving 13 bases between the germline ends. CDR1 and CDR2 (germline): SGHAT, FQNNGV. The CDR3 DNA follows: TGTGCCAGCAGCTTAGTTATAGCGCCCTTCTACAATGAGCAGTTCTTC. This sequence encodes CASSLVIAPFYNEQFF.

This chain uses TRBV29-1 with TRBJ1-6; D is uncertain. Germline values: CDR1 SQVTM, CDR2 ANQGSEA. V was clipped by 3 bases and J by 0 bases, with 6 bases between them. CDR3 length equals 14 residues. Here the CDR3 DNA reads TGCAGCGTTGATTGGAGCTCCTATAATTCACCCCTCCACTTT. It specifies CSVDWSSYNSPLHF.

This clonotype was picked up a small number of times. The chain has TRBV7-2 and TRBJ1-2, with 10 bases lining up with TRBD1. The CDR3 spans 19 residues. V gave up 0 bases and J gave up 3 bases; unmatched junction bases: 13. In germline, CDR1 is SGHTA, CDR2 FQGNSA. Here the CDR3 DNA reads TGTGCCAGCAGCTTAGCGGGGGCTGGAGGGACAGGGGTAGACTATGGCTACACCTTC. It translates to CASSLAGAGGTGVDYGYTF.

This clonotype was observed a handful of times. This sequence joins TRBV20-1 and TRBJ1-2; 10 positions match TRBD1. The CDR3 is 14 amino acids. Germline loops: CDR1 DFQATT, CDR2 SNEGSKA (reference sequence). Unmatched junction bases numbered 7, after V lost 4 bases and J lost 5 bases. CDR3 region: CSATQGGQGYGYTF. For the CDR3, the DNA is TGCAGTGCTACCCAGGGGGGACAGGGGTATGGCTACACCTTC.

The chain combines TRBV3-1 with TRBJ2-7; D gene ambiguous. The CDR3 length is 15 residues. CDR1 is LGHDT and CDR2 is YNNKEL in the germline V gene (reference sequence). The ends were cut back, 2 bases at V and 3 bases at J, with 14 bases in the middle. The CDR3 protein is CASSQSPGQNYEQYF. In nucleotides, the CDR3 is TGTGCCAGCAGCCAATCCCCTGGGCAGAACTACGAGCAGTACTTC.

V gene TRBV15 combines with J gene TRBJ1-5; 8 bases match TRBD1. This CDR3 has 15 residues. The V segment lost 4 bases and the J segment 2 bases; nucleotides outside the gene matches: 4. CDR1 is LNHNV, CDR2 YYDKDF, per germline (reference sequence). The CDR3 region is CATSNDRGRNQPQHF. In nucleotides, the CDR3 is TGTGCCACCAGCAATGACAGGGGTCGCAATCAGCCCCAGCATTTT.

The chain links TRBV20-1 to TRBJ2-3; D is possibly TRBD1 (6 bases). Trimming removed 3 bases at V and 2 bases at J, with 12 bases between. This CDR3 region has 14 residues. Germline V gives CDR1 DFQATT, CDR2 SNEGSKA (reference sequence). DNA of the CDR3: TGCAGTGCTAGGAAGACAGGAGACACAGATACGCAGTATTTT. As protein: CSARKTGDTDTQYF.

The chain is built from TRBV28 and TRBJ1-5, with 10 positions matching TRBD1. Per the germline V gene, CDR1 is MDHEN and CDR2 is SYDVKM. With V trimmed by 6 bases and J by 7 bases, 6 bases remained unmatched. This CDR3 has 14 residues. The CDR3 protein is CASSPTGGWQPQHF. CDR3 coding DNA: TGTGCCAGCAGCCCGACAGGGGGCTGGCAGCCCCAGCATTTT.

This clonotype appeared many times. The CDR3 nucleotides are TGTGCCAGCAGTTCCAGGGACGGTTTTAGCAATCAGCCCCAGCATTTT. Translation gives CASSSRDGFSNQPQHF. This rearrangement joins TRBV27 to TRBJ1-5, with D tentatively TRBD1 (5 bases). Trimming took off 4 bases at V and 0 bases at J, with 13 bases between the two ends. The CDR3 length is 16 residues. Looked up from germline, CDR1 is MNHEY and CDR2 is SMNVEV (reference sequence).

This chain links TRBV20-1 with TRBJ2-3, with TRBD2 matching 9 bases. V lost 0 bases, J lost 4 bases, and 5 bases stayed unmatched. Germline values: CDR1 DFQATT, CDR2 SNEGSKA (reference sequence). CDR3 size: 15 residues. In DNA, the CDR3 is TGCAGTGCTAGAGATGAGGGACTAGCCTCAGATACGCAGTATTTT. This codes for CSARDEGLASDTQYF.

This clonotype was seen repeatedly, ten times or more. This chain joins TRBV5-1 and TRBJ2-2, with 9 bases matching TRBD1. V gave up 7 bases and J gave up 6 bases; unmatched junction bases: 13. The CDR3 runs 16 residues. Germline CDR1 SGHRS, CDR2 YFSETQ. The CDR3 DNA sequence: TGCGCCAGCCGAAATCCGGGACAGGGTTGGTCCGGGGAGCTGTTTTTT. Translation gives CASRNPGQGWSGELFF. Full variable domain (outside the CDR3, taken from reference TRBV5-1 and TRBJ2-2): KAGVTQTPRYLIKTRGQQVTLSCSPISGHRSVSWYQQTPGQGLQFLFEYFSETQRNKGNFPGRFSGRQFSNSRSEMNVSTLELGDSALYLCASRNPGQGWSGELFFGEGSRLTVL.

This clonotype was detected only a few times. The J gene is TRBJ2-7, the V gene TRBV11-2, with a weak D call TRBD2 (7 bases). This CDR3 has 15 amino acids. The germline V and J ends were trimmed by 10 bases and 7 bases, with 26 bases remaining between them. Germline loops: CDR1 SGHAT, CDR2 FQNNGV. The CDR3, as DNA: TGTGCCACCACCCAAAATGGGGGGGGGCGTAGGGAGCAGTACTTC. Amino acid sequence: CATTQNGGGRREQYF. The variable domain in full, with the rest retrieved from reference TRBV11-2 and TRBJ2-7, is EAGVAQSPRYKIIEKRQSVAFWCNPISGHATLYWYQQILGQGPKLLIQFQNNGVVDDSQLPKDRFSAERLKGVDSTLKIQPAKLEDSAVYLCATTQNGGGRREQYFGPGTRLTVT.

This clonotype appeared a few times. The J gene is TRBJ1-2, the V gene TRBV4-2; no reliable D call. Germline assignment: CDR1 LGHNA and CDR2 YNFKEQ. CDR3 length: 13 residues. V lost 0 bases and J 5 bases, leaving 7 bases between the germline ends. CDR3 sequence (DNA): TGTGCCAGCAGCCAAGAGCAGACGTATGGCTACACCTTC. Amino acids: CASSQEQTYGYTF.

This clonotype was seen a few times. Here the CDR3 DNA reads TGTGCCAGCAGCCGCCGACAGGGGTTGAACACTGAAGCTTTCTTT. Amino acid sequence: CASSRRQGLNTEAFF. J is TRBJ1-1 and V is TRBV5-5; 8 positions match TRBD1. The CDR3 totals 15 residues. Germline V gene lookup returns CDR1 SGHKS and CDR2 YYEKEE (reference sequence). V lost 4 bases to trimming and J lost 0 bases; unmatched junction nucleotides: 5.

The CDR3 DNA reads TGTGCCAGCACCCCTGGCGGCAGGGATGTCAATCAGCCCCAGCATTTT. It translates to CASTPGGRDVNQPQHF. V is TRBV12-3 or TRBV12-4 and J is TRBJ1-5; the D gene is possibly TRBD1 (5 bases). V was shortened by 7 bases and J by 3 bases, with 19 bases between the two germline ends. The CDR3 totals 16 residues.

There are many counts of this clonotype. This chain links TRBV24-1 with TRBJ1-2, with 8 positions matching TRBD1. The CDR3 covers 13 residues. The germline V gene has CDR1 KGHDR and CDR2 SFDVKD. V lost 4 bases and J lost 6; bases outside the gene matches: 3. CDR3 sequence: CATSEGTGDGYTF. For the CDR3, the DNA is TGTGCCACCAGTGAAGGGACAGGCGATGGCTACACCTTC.

This clonotype has a single count. The rearrangement joins TRBV3-1 to TRBJ2-1; D uncertain. This CDR3 is built from 11 residues. V lost 9 bases and J lost 4, with 7 bases in between. Germline CDR1 LGHDT, CDR2 YNNKEL (reference sequence). CDR3 in amino acids: CASLGYNEQFF. The CDR3 DNA reads TGTGCCAGTTTAGGGTACAATGAGCAGTTCTTC.

V usage is TRBV4-3 and J usage is TRBJ2-1; tentatively, D is TRBD1 (6 bases). The CDR3 has 15 residues. Germline V gene data show CDR1 as LGHNA and CDR2 as YSLEER. The ends were cut back, 1 base at V and 10 bases at J, with 17 bases in the middle. The CDR3 reads CASSQGWSETGEQFF. CDR3 nucleotides: TGCGCCAGCAGCCAAGGATGGAGTGAAACAGGGGAGCAGTTCTTC.